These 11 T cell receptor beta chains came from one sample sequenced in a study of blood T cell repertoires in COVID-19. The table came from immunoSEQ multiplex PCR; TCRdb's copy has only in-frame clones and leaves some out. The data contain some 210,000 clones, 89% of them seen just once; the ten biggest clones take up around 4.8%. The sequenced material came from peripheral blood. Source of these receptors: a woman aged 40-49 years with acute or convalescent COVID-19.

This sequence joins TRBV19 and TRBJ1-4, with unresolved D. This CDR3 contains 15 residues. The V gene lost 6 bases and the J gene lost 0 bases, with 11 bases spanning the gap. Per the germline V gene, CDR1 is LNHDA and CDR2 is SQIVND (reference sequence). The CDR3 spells CASRDYRATNEKLFF. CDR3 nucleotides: TGTGCCAGTAGAGACTACAGAGCAACTAATGAAAAACTGTTTTTT.

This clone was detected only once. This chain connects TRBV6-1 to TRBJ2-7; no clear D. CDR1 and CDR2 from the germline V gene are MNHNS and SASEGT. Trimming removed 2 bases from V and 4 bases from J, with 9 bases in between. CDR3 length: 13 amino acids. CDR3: CASSEWQKYEQYV. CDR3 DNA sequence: TGTGCCAGCAGTGAATGGCAGAAGTACGAGCAGTACGTC.

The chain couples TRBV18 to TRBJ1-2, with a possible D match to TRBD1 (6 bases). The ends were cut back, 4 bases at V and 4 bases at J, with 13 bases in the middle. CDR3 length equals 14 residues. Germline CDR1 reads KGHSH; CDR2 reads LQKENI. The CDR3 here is CASSQGDTVYGYTF. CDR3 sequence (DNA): TGTGCCAGCTCACAGGGGGACACCGTCTATGGCTACACCTTC.

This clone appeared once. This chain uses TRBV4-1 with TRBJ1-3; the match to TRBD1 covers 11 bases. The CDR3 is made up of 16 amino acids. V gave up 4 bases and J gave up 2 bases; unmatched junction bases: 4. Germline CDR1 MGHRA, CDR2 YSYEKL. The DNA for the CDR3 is TGCGCCAGCAGCCGGGGACAGGGGGACACTGGAAACACCATATATTTT. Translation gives CASSRGQGDTGNTIYF.

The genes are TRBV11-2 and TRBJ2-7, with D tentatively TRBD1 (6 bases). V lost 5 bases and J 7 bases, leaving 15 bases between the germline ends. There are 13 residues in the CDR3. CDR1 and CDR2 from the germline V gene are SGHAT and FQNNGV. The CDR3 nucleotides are TGTGCCAGCAGCCACCGGGACACGGGGGAGCAGTACGTC. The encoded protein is CASSHRDTGEQYV.

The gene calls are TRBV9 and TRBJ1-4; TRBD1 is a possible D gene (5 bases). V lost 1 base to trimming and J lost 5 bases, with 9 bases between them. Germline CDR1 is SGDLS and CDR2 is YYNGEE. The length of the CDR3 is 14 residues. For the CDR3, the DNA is TGTGCCAGCAGCGTAACAGGAGCGAATGAAAAACTGTTTTTT. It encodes CASSVTGANEKLFF.

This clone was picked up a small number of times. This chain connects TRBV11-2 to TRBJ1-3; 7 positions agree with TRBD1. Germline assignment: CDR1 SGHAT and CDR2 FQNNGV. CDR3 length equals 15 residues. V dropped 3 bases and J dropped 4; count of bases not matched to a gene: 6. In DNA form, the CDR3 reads TGTGCCAGCAGCTTCTCGACAGGGTTAGGAAACACCATATATTTT. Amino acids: CASSFSTGLGNTIYF.

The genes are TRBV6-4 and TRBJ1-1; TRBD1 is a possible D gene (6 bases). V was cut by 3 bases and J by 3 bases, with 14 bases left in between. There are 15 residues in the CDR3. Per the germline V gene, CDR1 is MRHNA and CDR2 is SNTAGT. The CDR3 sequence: CASSEGTTGDTEAFF. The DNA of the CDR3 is TGTGCCAGCAGTGAAGGGACAACCGGGGACACTGAAGCTTTCTTT.

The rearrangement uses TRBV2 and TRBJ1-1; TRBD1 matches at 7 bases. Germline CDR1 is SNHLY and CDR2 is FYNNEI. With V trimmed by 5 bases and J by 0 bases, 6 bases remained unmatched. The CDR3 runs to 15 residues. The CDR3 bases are TGTGCCAGCAGTCCGGCGGGACAGATGAACACTGAAGCTTTCTTT. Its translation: CASSPAGQMNTEAFF.

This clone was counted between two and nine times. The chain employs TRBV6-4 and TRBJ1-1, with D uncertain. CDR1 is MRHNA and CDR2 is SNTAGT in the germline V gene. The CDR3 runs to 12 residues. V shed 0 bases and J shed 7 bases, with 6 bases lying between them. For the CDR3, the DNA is TGTGCCAGCAGTGACTCCCGCGGTGAAGCTTTCTTT. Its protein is CASSDSRGEAFF.

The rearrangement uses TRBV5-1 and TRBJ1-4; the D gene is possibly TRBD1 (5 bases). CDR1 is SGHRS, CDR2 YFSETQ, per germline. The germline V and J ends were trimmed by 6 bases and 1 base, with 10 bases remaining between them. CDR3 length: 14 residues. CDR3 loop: CASKSGITNEKLFF. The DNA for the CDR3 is TGCGCCAGCAAATCAGGGATAACTAATGAAAAACTGTTTTTT.